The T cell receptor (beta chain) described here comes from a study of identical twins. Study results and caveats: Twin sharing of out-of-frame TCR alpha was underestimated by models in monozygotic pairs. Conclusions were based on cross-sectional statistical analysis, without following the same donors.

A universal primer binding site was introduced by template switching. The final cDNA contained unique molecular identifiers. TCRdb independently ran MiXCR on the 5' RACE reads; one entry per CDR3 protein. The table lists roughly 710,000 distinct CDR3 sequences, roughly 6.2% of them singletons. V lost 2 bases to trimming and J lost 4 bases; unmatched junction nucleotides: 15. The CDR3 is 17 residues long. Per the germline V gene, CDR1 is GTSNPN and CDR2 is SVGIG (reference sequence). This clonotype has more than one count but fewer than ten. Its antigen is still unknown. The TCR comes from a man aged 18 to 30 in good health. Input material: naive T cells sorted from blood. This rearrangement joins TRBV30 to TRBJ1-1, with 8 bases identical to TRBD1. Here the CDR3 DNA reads TGTGCCTGGAGTCGCTCCCGCCAGGGGGCTTGGAGCACTGAAGCTTTCTTT. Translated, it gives CAWSRSRQGAWSTEAFF.